This T cell receptor (beta chain) was recorded in a study of spatial heterogeneity in lung cancer. Study-level results: It was found that expanded intratumoral alpha and beta TCR counts tracked tumor mutation counts.

With 4 bases clipped from V and 8 bases from J, the junction kept 6 bases outside the gene matches. CDR1 SGHKS and CDR2 YYEKEE come from the germline V gene (reference sequence). The CDR3 extends over 14 amino acids. TCRdb processed the 5' RACE reads anew with MiXCR; each CDR3 protein has one entry. Of 5,500 to 8,000 distinct CDR3 sequences in the sample, around 15% are singletons; the top ten hold 9.8%. The sample's time point: sample taken at primary tumor resection. Samples were donated by 72 untreated early-stage non-small cell lung cancer patients. The input material, whole RNA from tumor, nontumor lung or frozen PBMC, was sequenced unsorted. Of note for this clonotype: Its antigen remains unidentified.

The chain employs TRBV5-5 and TRBJ1-6; TRBD1 matches at 7 bases. The receptor's source is a male donor with early-stage non-small cell lung cancer. Sample: lung tumor tissue, taken at surgery. Written as DNA, the CDR3 is TGTGCCAGCAGCCCGGGACAGTCATATTCACCCCTCCACTTT. Translated: CASSPGQSYSPLHF.